This record covers a single T cell receptor (beta chain). As yet, its antigen is unknown. This table comes from immunoSEQ multiplex PCR, and its TCRdb copy is limited to in-frame clones, with some not included. Of some 170,000 clones in the sample, roughly nine tenths were seen once. The sample is drawn from a study of lymphopenia after photon versus proton radiotherapy. Regarding the study as a whole: After the lymphocyte nadir, photon-treated repertoires showed oligoclonal expansion, especially of CD8+ Temra cells. Photon-treated patients lost naive T cells and TCR diversity; proton-treated stayed stable.

The CDR3 runs to 17 residues. The V gene end was trimmed by 5 bases and the J gene end by 5 bases; junction bases not matched to a gene: 9. CDR1 SGHTA and CDR2 FQGNSA come from the germline V gene. Specimen: peripheral blood, collected from a patient treated with photon-based radiotherapy. The sequence came from a man aged 45-65 years with gastric cancer. The genes are TRBV7-2 and TRBJ2-2; 12 nucleotides agree with TRBD1. CDR3 in DNA: TGTGCCAGCAGCCCTGGGGGACAGGGGGCGCTTACCGGGGAGCTGTTTTTT. Its protein is CASSPGGQGALTGELFF.